A selection of T cell receptor beta chains follows, all from one sample in a study of OX40 agonist ivuxolimab in advanced cancers. The protocol was immunoSEQ multiplex PCR, while the TCRdb copy is restricted to in-frame clones and leaves out a portion. Here the sample spans about 82,000 clones, about nine tenths being singletons. This specimen was CD4+ or CD8+ T cells sorted from blood, taken in a trial of the OX40 agonist ivuxolimab. Receptors were obtained from an adult with an advanced solid tumor such as melanoma, head and neck, liver or kidney cancer. Each CDR3 is given with its conserved first and last residue. A D gene is named only where the DNA matches it firmly. Clone size is stated in some rows and not others, as once, few, many or a class when expanded.

V	J	D	size	CDR3	DNA
TRBV4-1	TRBJ1-4	TRBD1	once	CASIPGQGASDEKLFF	TGCGCCAGCATCCCGGGACAGGGGGCTTCCGATGAAAAACTGTTTTTT
TRBV30	TRBJ1-1	.	.	CAWSIPGGTEAFF	TGTGCCTGGAGTATCCCGGGGGGCACTGAAGCTTTCTTT
TRBV6-5	TRBJ1-2	TRBD1	.	CASRQGVSGYTF	TGTGCCAGCAGGCAGGGGGTCAGTGGCTACACCTTC
TRBV19	TRBJ1-3	.	.	CASSPTGPGNTIYF	TGTGCCAGTAGCCCCACGGGGCCTGGAAACACCATATATTTT
TRBV7-3	TRBJ1-1	.	.	CASSLKVAGGTEAFF	TGTGCCAGCAGCTTAAAGGTGGCTGGAGGCACTGAAGCTTTCTTT
TRBV29-1	TRBJ1-2	.	once	CSVGMGQDYGYTF	TGCAGCGTTGGAATGGGGCAGGACTATGGCTACACCTTC
TRBV19	TRBJ1-2	.	.	CASSTFTANYGYTF	TGTGCCAGTAGTACTTTCACAGCTAACTATGGCTACACCTTC
TRBV4-2	TRBJ1-1	.	.	CASSTFTEGTEAFF	TGTGCCAGCAGCACCTTCACAGAGGGCACTGAAGCTTTCTTT
TRBV6-5	TRBJ2-1	.	.	CASSSLGEQFF	TGTGCCAGCAGTTCCCTCGGGGAGCAGTTCTTC
TRBV16	TRBJ1-3	TRBD1	.	CASSHGRGRLRGNTIYF	TGTGCCAGCAGCCACGGCAGGGGGCGACTAAGGGGAAACACCATATATTTT
TRBV6-5	TRBJ2-2	.	.	CARGKGANTGELFF	TGTGCCAGGGGTAAGGGGGCGAACACCGGGGAGCTGTTTTTT
TRBV7-9	TRBJ2-7	.	.	CASSPSPQAGEQYF	TGTGCCAGCAGCCCTTCCCCCCAGGCGGGGGAGCAGTACTTC
TRBV19	TRBJ2-7	TRBD1	.	CASSIGTGLAYEQYF	TGTGCCAGTAGTATTGGGACAGGGTTGGCCTACGAGCAGTACTTC
TRBV7-2	TRBJ2-1	TRBD2	.	CASSPAGLAGRNEQFF	TGTGCCAGCAGCCCAGCGGGACTAGCGGGTCGGAATGAGCAGTTCTTC
TRBV14	TRBJ2-5	TRBD1	.	CASRGTGGKTQYF	TGTGCCAGCAGAGGGACAGGGGGAAAGACCCAGTACTTC
TRBV30	TRBJ2-7	TRBD1	.	CAWSYGQGANEQYF	TGTGCCTGGAGTTATGGACAGGGGGCTAACGAGCAGTACTTC
TRBV5-1	TRBJ2-5	.	.	CASSSRGLETQYF	TGCGCCAGCAGTTCCAGGGGTTTAGAGACCCAGTACTTC
TRBV5-1	TRBJ1-3	.	once	CASSPRWGGGNTIYF	TGCGCCAGCAGCCCCCGGTGGGGGGGTGGAAACACCATATATTTT
TRBV15	TRBJ2-5	.	.	CATSREETQYF	TGTGCCACCAGCAGAGAAGAGACCCAGTACTTC
TRBV5-1	TRBJ2-7	TRBD2	.	CASSRGTSDSYEQYF	TGCGCCAGCAGCAGAGGGACTAGCGACTCCTACGAGCAGTACTTC
TRBV18	TRBJ1-2	.	.	CASSPSGNRDYTF	TGTGCCAGCTCACCGTCCGGGAACAGAGACTACACCTTC
TRBV6-5	TRBJ1-4	.	once	CASRTPTDEKLFF	TGTGCCAGCCGGACACCAACTGATGAAAAACTGTTTTTT
TRBV9	TRBJ2-2	TRBD2	.	CASSVGAGGTGELFF	TGTGCCAGCAGCGTAGGTGCGGGGGGAACCGGGGAGCTGTTTTTT
TRBV5-6	TRBJ2-5	.	.	CASSGNRVETQYF	TGTGCCAGCAGCGGAAACAGGGTAGAGACCCAGTACTTC
TRBV14	TRBJ2-7	TRBD1	.	CASSLGTAPNPPYEQYF	TGTGCCAGCAGCCTCGGGACAGCTCCTAACCCCCCATACGAGCAGTACTTC
TRBV27	TRBJ1-2	TRBD1	once	CASSLSGQANYGYTF	TGTGCCAGCAGTTTATCCGGACAGGCCAACTATGGCTACACCTTC
TRBV19	TRBJ2-2	TRBD1	.	CASSTPGQGAGELFF	TGTGCCAGTAGTACCCCGGGACAGGGAGCCGGGGAGCTGTTTTTT
TRBV19	TRBJ2-2	.	.	CASSIGGELFF	TGTGCCAGTAGTATTGGCGGGGAGCTGTTTTTT
TRBV20-1	TRBJ1-2	TRBD1	few	CSAKTGNGYTF	TGCAGTGCAAAGACAGGGAATGGCTACACCTTC
TRBV30	TRBJ1-2	TRBD1	few	CAWSVDRDRGYTF	TGTGCCTGGAGTGTAGACAGGGACCGTGGCTACACCTTC
TRBV6-5	TRBJ1-1	TRBD1	.	CASSLEGALTEAFF	TGTGCCAGCAGTTTAGAGGGGGCGTTGACTGAAGCTTTCTTT